This entry describes one T cell receptor beta chain. No antigen is known for it. Libraries were prepared by immunoSEQ multiplex PCR; TCRdb keeps only in-frame clonotypes and omits some of them. Seen here are about 48,000 clones, roughly 87% observed once, and the top ten hold around 0.3%. The entry originates in a study of siplizumab effects on memory and regulatory T cells. Study results and caveats: Naive T cells were seen as more diverse than memory cells and as major alloresponse contributors. An assignable phenotype, naive or memory, was missing from roughly 78-96% of proliferating CD4+ or CD8+ clones. Assignment to unstimulated subsets succeeded for only a minor fraction of the alloreactive clones.

Unstimulated TEMRA, naive, memory and effector memory subsets were sequenced in three donor pairs. Per germline, CDR1 SGHRS and CDR2 YFSETQ. The CDR3 runs 15 residues. With V trimmed by 4 bases and J by 3 bases, 7 bases remained unmatched. The sample taken for sequencing was naive CD8+ T cells sorted from blood. The TCR comes from a human donor in good health. The chain carries TRBV5-1 and TRBJ2-7; 10 nucleotides line up with TRBD2. The CDR3: CASSPLAGGFYEQYF. The CDR3 coding sequence is TGCGCCAGCAGCCCGTTAGCGGGGGGATTCTACGAGCAGTACTTC. Full variable domain (missing parts from reference TRBV5-1 and TRBJ2-7): KAGVTQTPRYLIKTRGQQVTLSCSPISGHRSVSWYQQTPGQGLQFLFEYFSETQRNKGNFPGRFSGRQFSNSRSEMNVSTLELGDSALYLCASSPLAGGFYEQYFGPGTRLTVT.